This T cell receptor beta chain was recorded in a study of shared T cell receptors in the human thymus. The CDR3 is 14 residues long. The V gene lost 3 bases and the J gene lost 5 bases, with 13 bases spanning the gap. Germline V CDR1 and CDR2: SGHRS, YFSETQ. Profiled with immunoSEQ multiplex PCR; TCRdb holds only in-frame clones, not every one. The sample yields a few hundred thousand clones, 95% seen once. The chain employs TRBV5-1 and TRBJ2-3; D unresolved. The sequence was collected from a human donor. Source material: thymocytes. This CDR3 reads CASSSSQKVDTQYF. In DNA form, the CDR3 reads TGCGCCAGCAGCTCCTCCCAGAAGGTAGATACGCAGTATTTT. Based on the CDR3 plus reference TRBV5-1 and TRBJ2-3, the full variable domain is KAGVTQTPRYLIKTRGQQVTLSCSPISGHRSVSWYQQTPGQGLQFLFEYFSETQRNKGNFPGRFSGRQFSNSRSEMNVSTLELGDSALYLCASSSSQKVDTQYFGPGTRLTVL.